A selection of T cell receptor beta chains follows, all from one sample in a study of beta chain features in type 1 diabetes. Data came from immunoSEQ multiplex PCR; TCRdb stores just in-frame clones and leaves some out. Of under 450,000 clones in the sample, approximately 13% were seen once. Specimen: naive CD4+ T cells from blood. These receptors originate from a man aged 25-45 years in good health. CDR3s include the opening cysteine and the closing phenylalanine or tryptophan. Clone size is stated in some rows and not others, as once, few, many or a class when expanded.

j_gene: TRBJ1-1; abundance: -; v_gene: TRBV18; CDR3aa: CASSPSPPGTEAFF
j_gene: TRBJ2-1; abundance: -; v_gene: TRBV6-1; CDR3aa: CASSTRDDNEQFF
j_gene: TRBJ2-7; abundance: -; v_gene: TRBV4-1; CDR3aa: CASSQGLTDRGLGEQYF
j_gene: TRBJ2-3; abundance: -; v_gene: TRBV15; CDR3aa: CATSRDPNVWTDTQYF
j_gene: TRBJ2-1; abundance: few; v_gene: TRBV5-4; CDR3aa: CASSPTPPGSYNEQFF
j_gene: TRBJ2-3; abundance: many; v_gene: TRBV30; CDR3aa: CAWTSGLAESTQYF
j_gene: TRBJ2-7; abundance: -; v_gene: TRBV7-2; CDR3aa: CASSLGGGTYEQYF
j_gene: TRBJ1-1; abundance: -; v_gene: TRBV7-8; CDR3aa: CASRRVQGFNTEAFF
j_gene: TRBJ1-4; abundance: -; v_gene: TRBV30; CDR3aa: CAWSVLTEKLFF
j_gene: TRBJ2-1; abundance: few; v_gene: TRBV7-9; CDR3aa: CASSLPGLVFDEQFF
j_gene: TRBJ2-6; abundance: -; v_gene: TRBV14; CDR3aa: CASSPRTRSSGANVLTF
j_gene: TRBJ2-1; abundance: few; v_gene: TRBV10-3; CDR3aa: CAISDGRSQVGLNEQFF
j_gene: TRBJ1-3; abundance: few; v_gene: TRBV21-1; CDR3aa: CASSNSTDSSGNTIYF
j_gene: TRBJ2-1; abundance: once; v_gene: TRBV30; CDR3aa: CAWSVREFDEQFF
j_gene: TRBJ1-2; abundance: -; v_gene: TRBV29-1; CDR3aa: CSVSTRRWTYTF
j_gene: TRBJ2-7; abundance: few; v_gene: TRBV5-4; CDR3aa: CASSSSTGAGEQYF
j_gene: TRBJ2-1; abundance: few; v_gene: TRBV30; CDR3aa: CAWKEDRNEQFF
j_gene: TRBJ1-5; abundance: -; v_gene: TRBV4-1; CDR3aa: CASSQNRVGQPQHF
j_gene: TRBJ2-5; abundance: few; v_gene: TRBV6-4; CDR3aa: CAPRGAGEETQYF
j_gene: TRBJ1-3; abundance: few; v_gene: TRBV4-1; CDR3aa: CASSQFDRTSAGGNGNTIYF
j_gene: TRBJ2-1; abundance: -; v_gene: TRBV19; CDR3aa: CASSLAGGPSEQFF
j_gene: TRBJ1-4; abundance: -; v_gene: TRBV29-1; CDR3aa: CSVGEAGFSNEKLFF
j_gene: TRBJ1-2; abundance: few; v_gene: TRBV25-1; CDR3aa: CASSPGDGYTF
j_gene: TRBJ1-2; abundance: -; v_gene: TRBV13; CDR3aa: CASSFWIRDYGYTF
j_gene: TRBJ2-1; abundance: -; v_gene: TRBV12-2; CDR3aa: CASRAHRGLGNEQFF
j_gene: TRBJ2-7; abundance: few; v_gene: TRBV7-9; CDR3aa: CASSARQESSYEQYF
j_gene: TRBJ2-3; abundance: -; v_gene: TRBV30; CDR3aa: CAWSVRRRTDTQYF
j_gene: TRBJ2-1; abundance: -; v_gene: TRBV11-3; CDR3aa: CASSPALNEQFF
j_gene: TRBJ1-2; abundance: -; v_gene: TRBV30; CDR3aa: CAWSVGINYGYTF
j_gene: TRBJ2-1; abundance: few; v_gene: TRBV2; CDR3aa: CASNLGQNNEQFF
j_gene: TRBJ2-3; abundance: few; v_gene: TRBV7-2; CDR3aa: CASILDGGAYTQYF
j_gene: TRBJ1-4; abundance: -; v_gene: TRBV30; CDR3aa: CAWRTGGSEKLFF
j_gene: TRBJ2-5; abundance: few; v_gene: TRBV11-2; CDR3aa: CASSSGLQETQYF
j_gene: TRBJ2-6; abundance: few; v_gene: TRBV10-3; CDR3aa: CAIRETSGTNSGANVLTF
j_gene: TRBJ2-5; abundance: many; v_gene: TRBV29-1; CDR3aa: CSASRGDLGETQYF
j_gene: TRBJ2-3; abundance: few; v_gene: TRBV4-3; CDR3aa: CASSQSFPRDRDFMMQYF
j_gene: TRBJ1-2; abundance: -; v_gene: TRBV4-2; CDR3aa: CASSQRDRPNYGYTF
j_gene: TRBJ1-1; abundance: few; v_gene: TRBV30; CDR3aa: CAWSRKGPGESEAFF
j_gene: TRBJ2-2; abundance: few; v_gene: TRBV7-2; CDR3aa: CASSLLAGVTGELFF
j_gene: TRBJ2-3; abundance: few; v_gene: TRBV5-4; CDR3aa: CASSFTSGSVTDTQYF
j_gene: TRBJ2-1; abundance: few; v_gene: TRBV27; CDR3aa: CASSLHAGGSYNEQFF
j_gene: TRBJ1-1; abundance: few; v_gene: TRBV4-3; CDR3aa: CASSQDPMIGGGEAFF
j_gene: TRBJ2-7; abundance: -; v_gene: TRBV7-2; CDR3aa: CASSLVDRGPYEQYF
j_gene: TRBJ2-3; abundance: few; v_gene: TRBV18; CDR3aa: CASSLTSGTLKDTQYF
j_gene: TRBJ1-1; abundance: -; v_gene: TRBV7-9; CDR3aa: CASSLYGKNTEAFF
j_gene: TRBJ1-2; abundance: -; v_gene: TRBV5-1; CDR3aa: CASRPGQGDGYTF
j_gene: TRBJ2-1; abundance: -; v_gene: TRBV19; CDR3aa: CASNLGSVNEQFF
j_gene: TRBJ2-3; abundance: few; v_gene: TRBV25-1; CDR3aa: CASSGATGTYTDTQYF
j_gene: TRBJ1-2; abundance: few; v_gene: TRBV14; CDR3aa: CASTDGGGYTF
j_gene: TRBJ1-1; abundance: -; v_gene: TRBV29-1; CDR3aa: CSVKAMNTEAFF
j_gene: TRBJ1-2; abundance: few; v_gene: TRBV4-2; CDR3aa: CASSQDFGDYGYTF